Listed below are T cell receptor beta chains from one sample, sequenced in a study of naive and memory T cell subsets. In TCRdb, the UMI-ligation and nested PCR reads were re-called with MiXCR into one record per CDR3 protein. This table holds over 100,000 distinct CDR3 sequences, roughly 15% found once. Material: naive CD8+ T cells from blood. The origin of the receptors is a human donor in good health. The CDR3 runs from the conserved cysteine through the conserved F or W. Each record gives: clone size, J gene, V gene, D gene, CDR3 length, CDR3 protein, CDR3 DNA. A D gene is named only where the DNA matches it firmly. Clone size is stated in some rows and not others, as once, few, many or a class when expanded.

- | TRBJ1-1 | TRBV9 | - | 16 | CASSPNFQGFNTEAFF | TGTGCCAGCAGCCCCAACTTTCAGGGATTCAACACTGAAGCTTTCTTT
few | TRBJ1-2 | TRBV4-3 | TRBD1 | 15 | CASSQDRTGPYGYTF | TGCGCCAGCAGCCAAGATCGGACAGGGCCTTATGGCTACACCTTC
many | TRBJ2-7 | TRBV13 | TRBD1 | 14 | CASSQRDRVYEQYF | TGTGCCAGCAGCCAAAGGGACAGGGTTTACGAGCAGTACTTC
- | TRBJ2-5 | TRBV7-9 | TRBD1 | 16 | CASSLGQGRVQETQYF | TGTGCCAGCAGCCTGGGACAGGGAAGGGTCCAAGAGACCCAGTACTTC
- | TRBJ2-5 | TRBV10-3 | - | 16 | CAISESRGGAGETQYF | TGTGCCATCAGTGAGTCCCGGGGAGGCGCGGGGGAGACCCAGTACTTC
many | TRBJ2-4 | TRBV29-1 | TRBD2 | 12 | CSVEWREGIQYF | TGCAGCGTTGAGTGGCGGGAGGGGATTCAGTACTTC
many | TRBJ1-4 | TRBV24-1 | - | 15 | CATLRASRTNEKLFF | TGTGCCACCCTTCGGGCATCGAGAACTAATGAAAAACTGTTTTTT
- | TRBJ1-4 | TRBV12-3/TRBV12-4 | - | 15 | CASSLHEAVGEKLFF | TGTGCCAGCAGTTTACATGAGGCCGTTGGTGAAAAACTGTTTTTT
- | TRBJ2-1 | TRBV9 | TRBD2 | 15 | CASSVGSGPYNEQFF | TGTGCCAGCAGCGTAGGTAGCGGGCCCTACAATGAGCAGTTCTTC
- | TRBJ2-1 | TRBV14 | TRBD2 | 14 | CASSHSGIYNEQFF | TGTGCCAGCAGCCACAGCGGGATCTACAATGAGCAGTTCTTC
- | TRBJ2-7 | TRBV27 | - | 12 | CASRGLLYEQYF | TGTGCCAGCAGGGGACTTCTCTACGAGCAGTACTTC
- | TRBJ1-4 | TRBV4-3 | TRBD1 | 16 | CASSQGGTASNEKLFF | TGCGCCAGCAGCCAAGGGGGGACAGCATCTAATGAAAAACTGTTTTTT
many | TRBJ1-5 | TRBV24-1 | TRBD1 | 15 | CATSAADREVGPQHF | TGTGCCACCTCAGCCGCGGACAGGGAAGTGGGGCCCCAGCATTTT
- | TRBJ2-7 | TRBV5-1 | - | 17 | CASSWLPQGTVIYEQYF | TGCGCCAGCAGCTGGCTTCCCCAGGGCACCGTTATCTACGAGCAGTACTTC
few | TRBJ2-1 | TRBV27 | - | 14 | CASSLSLSLNEQFF | TGTGCCAGCAGTTTATCGTTGTCCCTCAATGAGCAGTTCTTC
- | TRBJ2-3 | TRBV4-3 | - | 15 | CASSQGAGAKDTQYF | TGCGCCAGCAGCCAAGGGGCGGGGGCAAAGGATACGCAGTATTTT
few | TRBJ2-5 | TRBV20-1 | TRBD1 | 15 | CSAPSVGQNPETQYF | TGCAGTGCCCCTTCGGTGGGACAGAATCCGGAGACCCAGTACTTC
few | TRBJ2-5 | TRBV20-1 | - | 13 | CSARETSQETQYF | TGCAGTGCTAGAGAAACTAGCCAAGAGACCCAGTACTTC
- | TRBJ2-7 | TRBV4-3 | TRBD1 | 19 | CASSQDRGTGSPSSYEQYF | TGCGCCAGCAGCCAAGATAGGGGGACAGGGTCGCCTAGCTCCTACGAGCAGTACTTC
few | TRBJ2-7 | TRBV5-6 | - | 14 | CASSFGQVPYEQYF | TGTGCCAGCAGCTTTGGTCAGGTCCCCTACGAGCAGTACTTC
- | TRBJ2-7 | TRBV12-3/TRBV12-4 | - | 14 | CASSLGTEAYEQYF | TGTGCCAGCAGTTTAGGGACGGAGGCCTACGAGCAGTACTTC
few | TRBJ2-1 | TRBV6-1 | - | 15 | CAGVGSSPGYNEQFF | TGTGCCGGAGTGGGCAGTTCCCCTGGCTACAATGAGCAGTTCTTC
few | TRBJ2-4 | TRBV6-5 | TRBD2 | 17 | CASKGLAGGPAPGIQYF | TGTGCCAGCAAAGGACTAGCGGGAGGCCCGGCCCCGGGCATTCAGTACTTC
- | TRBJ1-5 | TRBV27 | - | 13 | CASSFGSLQPQHF | TGTGCCAGCAGTTTCGGTTCCTTACAGCCCCAGCATTTT
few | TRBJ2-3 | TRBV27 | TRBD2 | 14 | CASSLAGVVDTQYF | TGTGCCAGCAGTCTAGCGGGAGTAGTAGATACGCAGTATTTT
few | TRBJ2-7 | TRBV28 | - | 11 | CATLTLDEQYF | TGTGCCACCCTCACGCTGGACGAGCAGTACTTC
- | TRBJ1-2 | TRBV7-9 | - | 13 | CASSTLGQYGYTF | TGTGCCAGCAGCACTCTTGGACAGTATGGCTACACCTTC
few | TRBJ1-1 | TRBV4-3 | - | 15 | CASSQGRGVNTEAFF | TGCGCCAGCAGCCAAGGCCGGGGAGTGAACACTGAAGCTTTCTTT
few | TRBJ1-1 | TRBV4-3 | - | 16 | CASSHDSRGFNTEAFF | TGCGCCAGCAGCCATGATTCCAGGGGTTTCAACACTGAAGCTTTCTTT
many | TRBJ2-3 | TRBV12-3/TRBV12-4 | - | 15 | CASSISLAGTDTQYF | TGTGCCAGCAGCATATCCCTCGCTGGCACAGATACGCAGTATTTT
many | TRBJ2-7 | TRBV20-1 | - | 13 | CSARPRGKVEQYF | TGCAGTGCTAGGCCAAGGGGGAAGGTCGAGCAGTACTTC
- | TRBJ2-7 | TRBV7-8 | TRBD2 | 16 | CASSFYTSGSSYEQYF | TGTGCCAGCAGCTTCTATACTAGCGGGAGTTCCTACGAGCAGTACTTC
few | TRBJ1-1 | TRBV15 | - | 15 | CATSRDLDRNTEAFF | TGTGCCACCAGCAGAGATCTGGACAGGAACACTGAAGCTTTCTTT
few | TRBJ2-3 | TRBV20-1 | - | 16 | CSARVVGYSATDTQYF | TGCAGTGCTAGGGTTGTGGGGTACTCCGCCACAGATACGCAGTATTTT
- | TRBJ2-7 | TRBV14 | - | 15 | CASSQETLGRYEQYF | TGTGCCAGCAGCCAAGAGACTCTGGGAAGGTACGAGCAGTACTTC
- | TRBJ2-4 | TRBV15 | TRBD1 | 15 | CATSRRDRVKNIQYF | TGTGCCACCAGCCGCCGGGACAGGGTTAAAAACATTCAGTACTTC
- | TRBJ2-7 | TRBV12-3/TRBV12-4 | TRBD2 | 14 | CASSSGSGSYEQYF | TGTGCCAGCAGTTCCGGTAGCGGGAGCTACGAGCAGTACTTC
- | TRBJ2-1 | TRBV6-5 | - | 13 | CASSYFSRDEQFF | TGTGCCAGCAGTTACTTTTCGCGGGATGAGCAGTTCTTC
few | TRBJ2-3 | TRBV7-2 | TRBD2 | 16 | CASSTGLALRTDTQYF | TGTGCCAGCAGCACGGGACTAGCGTTGCGCACAGATACGCAGTATTTT
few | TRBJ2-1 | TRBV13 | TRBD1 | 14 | CASSHTLGTETPFF | TGTGCCAGCAGTCATACATTAGGGACAGAGACGCCGTTCTTC
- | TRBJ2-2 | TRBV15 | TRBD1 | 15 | CATSRDRGYTGELFF | TGTGCCACCAGCCGGGACAGGGGGTACACCGGGGAGCTGTTTTTT
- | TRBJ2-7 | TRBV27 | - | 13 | CATSAGAGYEQYF | TGTGCCACCTCTGCCGGTGCGGGGTACGAGCAGTACTTC
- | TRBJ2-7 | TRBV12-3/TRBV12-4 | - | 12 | CASSLEVHEQYF | TGTGCCAGCAGTTTAGAGGTCCACGAGCAGTACTTC
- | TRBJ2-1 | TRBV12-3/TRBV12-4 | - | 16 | CASTFRRGRSYNEQFF | TGTGCCAGCACCTTTAGGCGGGGGCGCTCCTACAATGAGCAGTTCTTC
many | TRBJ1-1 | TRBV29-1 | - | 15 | CSVEDLDSLNTEAFF | TGCAGCGTTGAAGACCTCGACTCCTTGAACACTGAAGCTTTCTTT
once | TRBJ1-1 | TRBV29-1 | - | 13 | CSVVDYPNTEAFF | TGCAGCGTTGTAGACTACCCGAACACTGAAGCTTTCTTT
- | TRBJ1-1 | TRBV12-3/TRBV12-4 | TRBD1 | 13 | CASRGQGAPEAFF | TGTGCCAGCAGGGGACAGGGAGCACCTGAAGCTTTCTTT
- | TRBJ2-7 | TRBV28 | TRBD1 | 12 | CASRDSKYEQYF | TGTGCCAGCCGGGACAGTAAATACGAGCAGTACTTC
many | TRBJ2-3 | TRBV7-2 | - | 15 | CASSLQGVPLDTQYF | TGTGCCAGCAGCTTACAGGGTGTGCCCTTAGATACGCAGTATTTT
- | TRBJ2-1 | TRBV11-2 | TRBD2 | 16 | CASSQGLAGANNEQFF | TGTGCCAGCAGCCAGGGACTAGCGGGAGCCAACAATGAGCAGTTCTTC
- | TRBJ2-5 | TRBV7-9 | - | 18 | CASSSYEATLGAAVTQYF | TGTGCCAGCAGCTCCTACGAGGCAACGCTGGGAGCCGCGGTGACCCAGTACTTC
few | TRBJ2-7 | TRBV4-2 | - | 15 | CASSQIQGRSYEQYF | TGTGCCAGCAGCCAAATACAGGGTAGATCCTACGAGCAGTACTTC
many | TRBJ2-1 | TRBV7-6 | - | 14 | CASSLGQGLGEQFF | TGTGCCAGCAGCTTAGGGCAGGGGTTGGGTGAGCAGTTCTTC
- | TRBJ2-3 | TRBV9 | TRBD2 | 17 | CASSAPASGRNPDTQYF | TGTGCCAGCAGCGCCCCCGCTAGCGGGAGGAACCCAGATACGCAGTATTTT